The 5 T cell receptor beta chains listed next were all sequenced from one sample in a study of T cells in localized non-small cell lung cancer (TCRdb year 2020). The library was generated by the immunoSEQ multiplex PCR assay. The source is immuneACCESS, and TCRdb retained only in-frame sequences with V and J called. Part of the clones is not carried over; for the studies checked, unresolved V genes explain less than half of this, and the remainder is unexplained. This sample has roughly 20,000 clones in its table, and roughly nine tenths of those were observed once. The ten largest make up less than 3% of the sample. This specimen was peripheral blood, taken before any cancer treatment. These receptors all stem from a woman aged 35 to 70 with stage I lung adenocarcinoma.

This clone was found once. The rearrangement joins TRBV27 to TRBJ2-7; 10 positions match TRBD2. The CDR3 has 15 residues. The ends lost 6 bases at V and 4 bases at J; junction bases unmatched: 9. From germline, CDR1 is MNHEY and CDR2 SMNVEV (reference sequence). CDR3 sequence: CASRTTSGIWYEQYF. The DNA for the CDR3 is TGTGCCAGCAGGACCACTAGCGGGATATGGTACGAGCAGTACTTC.

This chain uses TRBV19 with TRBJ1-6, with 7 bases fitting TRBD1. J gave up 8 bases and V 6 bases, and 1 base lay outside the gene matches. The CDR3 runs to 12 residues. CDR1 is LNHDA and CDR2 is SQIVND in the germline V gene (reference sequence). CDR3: CASRGQHSPLHF. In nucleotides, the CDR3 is TGTGCCAGTAGGGGACAGCATTCACCCCTCCACTTT.

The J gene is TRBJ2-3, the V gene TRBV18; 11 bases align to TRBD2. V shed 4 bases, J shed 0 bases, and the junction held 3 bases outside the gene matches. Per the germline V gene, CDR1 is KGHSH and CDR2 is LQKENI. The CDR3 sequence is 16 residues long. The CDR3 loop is CASSRGTSGSTDTQYF. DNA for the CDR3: TGTGCCAGCTCACGGGGGACTAGCGGAAGCACAGATACGCAGTATTTT.

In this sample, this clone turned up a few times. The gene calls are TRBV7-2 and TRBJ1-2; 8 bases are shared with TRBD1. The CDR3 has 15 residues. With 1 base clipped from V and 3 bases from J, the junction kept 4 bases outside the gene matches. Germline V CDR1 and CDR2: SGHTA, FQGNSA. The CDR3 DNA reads TGTGCCAGCAGCTTAGAGACAGGGGTTCACTATGGCTACACCTTC. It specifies CASSLETGVHYGYTF.

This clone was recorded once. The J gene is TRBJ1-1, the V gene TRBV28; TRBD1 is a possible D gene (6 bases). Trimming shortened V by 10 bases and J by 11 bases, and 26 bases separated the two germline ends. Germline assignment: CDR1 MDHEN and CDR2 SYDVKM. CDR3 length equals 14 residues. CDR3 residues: CATQEVGQRPSAFF. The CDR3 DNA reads TGTGCCACCCAGGAGGTTGGACAGCGCCCATCGGCTTTCTTT.